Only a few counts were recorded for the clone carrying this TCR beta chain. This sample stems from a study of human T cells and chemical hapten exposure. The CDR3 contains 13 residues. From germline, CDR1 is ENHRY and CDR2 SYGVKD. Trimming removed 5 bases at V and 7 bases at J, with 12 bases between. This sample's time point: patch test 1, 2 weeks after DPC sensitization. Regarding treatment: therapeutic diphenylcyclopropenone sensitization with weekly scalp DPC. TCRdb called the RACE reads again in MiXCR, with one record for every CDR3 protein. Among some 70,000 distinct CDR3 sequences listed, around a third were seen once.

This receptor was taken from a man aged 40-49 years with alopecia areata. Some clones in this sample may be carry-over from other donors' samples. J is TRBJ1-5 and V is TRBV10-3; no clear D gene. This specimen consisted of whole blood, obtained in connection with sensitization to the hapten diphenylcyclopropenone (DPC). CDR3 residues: CAISINKGQPQHF. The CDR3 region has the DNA TGTGCCATCAGTATTAATAAGGGCCAGCCCCAGCATTTT.